Each of the 32 T cell receptor beta chains below was sequenced from the same sample in a study of T cell changes during pregnancy in multiple sclerosis. The repertoire was sequenced with immunoSEQ multiplex PCR; TCRdb's copy has only in-frame clones and lacks some. This sample yields 34,000 or so clones, of which 90% are seen a single time; about 10% belongs to the top ten. The input for sequencing was CD8+ T cells from peripheral blood mononuclear cells, taken before pregnancy. Receptors were obtained from a female donor with multiple sclerosis, enrolled in a pregnancy study.

The chain carries TRBV27 and TRBJ2-2; D might be TRBD2 (6 bases). The V and J ends lost 7 bases and 5 bases respectively, with 20 bases between them. CDR1 is MNHEY and CDR2 is SMNVEV in the germline V gene (reference sequence). This CDR3 region has 16 residues. DNA for the CDR3: TGTGCCAGCAACCGGGGTCCGGGGGACGCGACCGGGGAGCTGTTTTTT. Translating it yields CASNRGPGDATGELFF.

This chain joins TRBV5-1 and TRBJ2-7; 9 bases are a match to TRBD1. The CDR3 is made up of 18 amino acids. Germline trimming cut 2 bases from V and 4 bases from J; bases unmatched to any gene: 16. Germline V gene lookup returns CDR1 SGHRS and CDR2 YFSETQ. The CDR3 loop is CASSFRDRESFILYEQYF. The CDR3 nucleotides are TGCGCCAGCAGCTTCCGGGACAGGGAATCGTTTATACTTTACGAGCAGTACTTC.

The chain is built from TRBV9 and TRBJ2-3; D perhaps matches TRBD2 (5 bases). Germline values: CDR1 SGDLS, CDR2 YYNGEE. This CDR3 has 16 residues. The V end was cut by 4 bases, the J end by 2 bases, with 17 bases between. CDR3 nucleotides: TGTGCCAGCAGCCCCCGGACGGGAACCTACACAGATACGCAGTATTTT. Amino acids: CASSPRTGTYTDTQYF.

The V and J genes are TRBV27 and TRBJ1-6; 9 nucleotides align to TRBD1. Per germline, CDR1 MNHEY and CDR2 SMNVEV (reference sequence). The V and J ends lost 2 bases and 9 bases, in that order; junction bases with no gene match: 11. The CDR3 totals 17 residues. Here the CDR3 DNA reads TGTGCCAGCAGTTTACACCGACAGGGGGGTTTTAGTTCACCCCTCCACTTT. Residues: CASSLHRQGGFSSPLHF.

The rearrangement links TRBV21-1 to TRBJ2-2; the table assigns TRBD2, which was not confirmed against the DNA. TRBV21-1 is listed as a pseudogene. This CDR3 has 13 amino acids. The CDR3 spells CASSKLRTGELFF. The DNA of the CDR3 is TGTGCCAGCAGCAAACTACGGACCGGGGAGCTGTTTTTT.

The chain carries TRBV7-6 and TRBJ2-7; TRBD1 agrees at 7 bases. This CDR3 is built from 15 residues. Germline values: CDR1 SGHVS, CDR2 FNYEAQ. Trimming cost V 1 base and J 0 bases; bases outside gene matches: 3. The CDR3 DNA reads as TGTGCCAGCAGCTTAGTTCGACAGGGCTCCTACGAGCAGTACTTC. It translates to CASSLVRQGSYEQYF.

The chain employs TRBV14 and TRBJ1-3; 7 nucleotides align to TRBD1. The CDR3 contains 16 residues. After removal of 6 bases from V and 4 bases from J, the junction contained 12 bases not matched to a gene. The V gene's germline CDR1 is SGHDN and CDR2 FVKESK. The CDR3, as DNA: TGTGCCAGCAGACTTGGACAGGCCTCGAGGGGAAACACCATATATTTT. Translated: CASRLGQASRGNTIYF.

The DNA of the CDR3 is TGTGCCATCAGTGAGCCGGGTTTCGAGGACACTGAAGCTTTCTTT. The encoded protein is CAISEPGFEDTEAFF. The chain has TRBV10-3 and TRBJ1-1; no clear D gene. Germline V gives CDR1 ENHRY, CDR2 SYGVKD. The CDR3 runs to 15 residues. Trimming removed 2 bases from V and 3 bases from J, with 13 bases in between.

The chain combines TRBV7-3 with TRBJ1-1; D gene ambiguous. Germline CDR1 is SGHTA and CDR2 is FQGTGA. The CDR3 contains 14 residues. Deletions cut 4 bases from V and 8 bases from J, with 17 bases between. DNA of the CDR3: TGTGCCAGCAGCTCGTCTCCCGGGAGAACCGAAGCTTTCTTT. It codes for CASSSSPGRTEAFF.

This clone was detected only once. This chain links TRBV5-1 with TRBJ2-5; 7 bases align to TRBD2. The CDR3 sequence is 16 residues long. Trimming at V came to 3 bases and at J to 4 bases, leaving 12 bases not matched to a gene. Germline loops: CDR1 SGHRS, CDR2 YFSETQ. Here the CDR3 reads CASSSQPSGPGETQYF. The CDR3 bases are TGCGCCAGCAGCTCGCAACCTAGCGGCCCAGGAGAGACCCAGTACTTC. Supplemented by reference TRBV5-1 and TRBJ2-5, the full variable domain reads KAGVTQTPRYLIKTRGQQVTLSCSPISGHRSVSWYQQTPGQGLQFLFEYFSETQRNKGNFPGRFSGRQFSNSRSEMNVSTLELGDSALYLCASSSQPSGPGETQYFGPGTRLLVL.

This clone showed up just a few times. This rearrangement joins TRBV30 to TRBJ2-7; D remains unclear. CDR3 length: 13 amino acids. CDR1 is GTSNPN, CDR2 SVGIG, per germline (reference sequence). The ends were cut back, 0 bases at V and 3 bases at J, with 9 bases in the middle. The CDR3 bases are TGTGCCTGGAGTGTTTCACAGAGCTACGAGCAGTACTTC. It codes for CAWSVSQSYEQYF.

This clone was recorded only once. CDR3 region: CASSQGDRQGGEKLFF. Written as DNA, the CDR3 is TGCGCCAGCAGCCAAGGGGATCGACAGGGCGGAGAAAAACTGTTTTTT. The gene calls are TRBV4-1 and TRBJ1-4; TRBD1 matches at 7 bases. The germline V gene has CDR1 MGHRA and CDR2 YSYEKL. V gave up 1 base and J gave up 8 bases; unmatched junction bases: 10. The CDR3 spans 16 residues.

This clone has a single count. The genes are TRBV19 and TRBJ2-7; the match to TRBD1 covers 8 bases. The CDR3 is made up of 17 amino acids. The ends lost 3 bases at V and 0 bases at J; junction bases unmatched: 10. CDR1 LNHDA and CDR2 SQIVND come from the germline V gene (reference sequence). The CDR3 is CASSISSVGTGSYEQYF. In nucleotides, the CDR3 is TGTGCCAGTAGTATCTCCTCCGTGGGGACAGGCTCCTACGAGCAGTACTTC.

The chain is built from TRBV10-1 and TRBJ2-7; TRBD1 aligns across 10 bases. This CDR3 region has 13 residues. The ends lost 6 bases at V and 5 bases at J; junction bases unmatched: 4. Germline CDR1 reads WNHNN; CDR2 reads SYGVQD (reference sequence). Here the CDR3 DNA reads TGCGCCAGCAGGCCGGGACAGGGGCACGAGCAGTACTTC. It encodes CASRPGQGHEQYF.

This rearrangement joins TRBV6-6 to TRBJ1-1; D remains ambiguous. The CDR3 runs to 13 residues. Between the trimmed V and J ends, which lost 2 bases and 1 base, there was a span of 5 bases. CDR1 and CDR2 (germline): MNHNY, SVGAGI (reference sequence). In DNA form, the CDR3 reads TGTGCCAGCAGTTACCCGGGGAACACTGAAGCTTTCTTT. This sequence encodes CASSYPGNTEAFF.

The rearrangement joins TRBV5-1 to TRBJ2-1; D is undetermined. This CDR3 has 12 residues. CDR1 is SGHRS, CDR2 YFSETQ, per germline. The V and J ends lost 2 bases and 5 bases respectively, with 5 bases between them. In DNA, the CDR3 is TGCGCCAGCAGCTTCTCTAACAATGAGCAGTTCTTC. Its translation is CASSFSNNEQFF.

This chain connects TRBV5-6 to TRBJ1-5; 7 bases align to TRBD1. The V gene's germline CDR1 is SGHDT and CDR2 YYEEEE. The CDR3 spans 14 residues. V was clipped by 0 bases and J by 6 bases; unmatched bases: 3. The CDR3 sequence: CASSLGQGGQPQHF. The CDR3 DNA reads as TGTGCCAGCAGCTTGGGACAGGGAGGTCAGCCCCAGCATTTT.

This rearrangement joins TRBV29-1 to TRBJ2-3; TRBD2 matches 7 bases. This CDR3 comprises 14 residues. Trimming took 1 base from V and 4 from J; bases not matched to a gene: 5. CDR1 and CDR2 (germline): SQVTM, ANQGSEA. CDR3 sequence reads: CSVEVVGGADTQYF. The DNA of the CDR3 is TGCAGCGTTGAAGTAGTGGGGGGGGCAGATACGCAGTATTTT.

This chain connects TRBV30 to TRBJ1-1; no clear D gene. Germline loops: CDR1 GTSNPN, CDR2 SVGIG (reference sequence). V was trimmed by 5 bases and J by 6 bases, leaving 13 bases between them. The CDR3 length is 12 residues. In nucleotides, the CDR3 is TGTGCCTGGGACCCCGGCGGGGCTGAAGCTTTCTTT. This encodes CAWDPGGAEAFF.

The chain uses TRBV6-6 and TRBJ2-1, with 7 bases fitting TRBD1. J lost 1 base, V lost 5 bases, and 5 bases had no gene match. The CDR3 spans 15 residues. Germline CDR1 is MNHNY and CDR2 is SVGAGI (reference sequence). CDR3 region: CASSLTGPSYNEQFF. In DNA form, the CDR3 reads TGTGCCAGCAGTCTGACAGGGCCTTCCTACAATGAGCAGTTCTTC.

The V call is TRBV9, the J call TRBJ2-7; 8 bases align to TRBD2. The CDR3 is made up of 14 amino acids. The germline CDR1 and CDR2 sequences are SGDLS and YYNGEE. The trim removed 4 bases at V and 5 bases at J, leaving 8 bases unmatched. The CDR3 DNA reads TGTGCCAGCAGCCCGGGGGGGCGCAGGAACGAGCAGTACTTC. Translated, it gives CASSPGGRRNEQYF.

The chain couples TRBV4-3 to TRBJ1-3; D might be TRBD1 (5 bases). CDR1 and CDR2 (germline): LGHNA, YSLEER. V lost 0 bases to trimming and J lost 2 bases, with 11 bases between them. There are 16 residues in the CDR3. The DNA for the CDR3 is TGCGCCAGCAGCCAAGAAACAGGTCCTACTGGAAACACCATATATTTT. Protein: CASSQETGPTGNTIYF.

V is TRBV7-8 and J is TRBJ2-1; D is possibly TRBD2 (6 bases). The CDR3 has 16 amino acids. Trimming pared 1 base from V and 5 bases from J, leaving 15 bases between. Germline loops: CDR1 SGHVS, CDR2 FQNEAQ. CDR3: CASSLGGWGVHNEQFF. CDR3 coding DNA: TGTGCCAGCAGCTTAGGAGGCTGGGGGGTCCACAATGAGCAGTTCTTC.

The chain carries TRBV5-6 and TRBJ1-5; possible D gene TRBD1, 5 bases. The CDR3 has 14 amino acids. Looked up from germline, CDR1 is SGHDT and CDR2 is YYEEEE. V lost 1 base and J 8 bases, leaving 13 bases between the germline ends. DNA for the CDR3: TGTGCCAGCAGCTTGCGGGGGGTGGTGAAGCCCCAGCATTTT. Its translation is CASSLRGVVKPQHF.

This chain joins TRBV7-9 and TRBJ2-5; 8 bases are a match to TRBD1. V shed 4 bases, J shed 4 bases, and the junction held 5 bases outside the gene matches. From germline, CDR1 is SEHNR and CDR2 FQNEAQ (reference sequence). This CDR3 contains 14 residues. The CDR3 DNA reads TGTGCCAGCAGCTCACCACAGGGGGGAGAGACCCAGTACTTC. Residues: CASSSPQGGETQYF.

This sequence joins TRBV6-6 and TRBJ2-4; 14 bases are a match to TRBD2. Per germline, CDR1 MNHNY and CDR2 SVGAGI (reference sequence). This CDR3 has 15 amino acids. After removal of 8 bases from V and 2 bases from J, the junction contained 2 bases not matched to a gene. This chain's CDR3 is CASGLAGGSKNIQYF. The CDR3 DNA reads TGTGCCAGCGGACTAGCGGGAGGTTCCAAAAACATTCAGTACTTC.

The V gene is TRBV4-2, the J gene TRBJ2-7; perhaps TRBD2 as D (5 bases). Germline V gene sequence: CDR1 LGHNA, CDR2 YNFKEQ. The ends were cut back, 1 base at V and 5 bases at J, with 9 bases in the middle. CDR3 length: 13 residues. The CDR3 protein is CASSQVAGDEQYF. The CDR3 DNA reads TGTGCCAGCAGCCAAGTGGCCGGGGACGAGCAGTACTTC.

The rearrangement uses TRBV9 and TRBJ2-3; D is possibly TRBD1 (5 bases). Germline CDR1 is SGDLS and CDR2 is YYNGEE. With 4 bases removed from V and 4 bases from J, the gap between germline ends came to 16 bases. The CDR3 contains 15 residues. CDR3 loop: CASSPYPDNPDTQYF. The DNA of the CDR3 is TGTGCCAGCAGCCCCTACCCGGACAACCCAGATACGCAGTATTTT.

This rearrangement joins TRBV27 to TRBJ2-7, with D perhaps TRBD2 (5 bases). Germline CDR1 and CDR2: MNHEY and SMNVEV (reference sequence). Trimming took 2 bases from V and 6 from J, leaving 11 bases between them. CDR3 length: 13 residues. The CDR3 region has the DNA TGTGCCAGCAGTTTAACAGAGGGTTCCGAGCAGTACTTC. Translating it yields CASSLTEGSEQYF.

The CDR3 sequence is CASSHGTSGESSYEQYF. The CDR3 DNA is TGTGCCAGCAGCCATGGGACTAGCGGGGAAAGCTCCTACGAGCAGTACTTC. J is TRBJ2-7 and V is TRBV27; 13 nucleotides match TRBD2. Germline CDR1 is MNHEY and CDR2 is SMNVEV (reference sequence). CDR3 length: 17 amino acids. The V gene end was trimmed by 6 bases and the J gene end by 0 bases; junction bases not matched to a gene: 8.

This clone came up once. The V call is TRBV27, the J call TRBJ2-7; TRBD2 matches at 12 bases. With V trimmed by 8 bases and J by 4 bases, 3 bases remained unmatched. Germline CDR1 is MNHEY and CDR2 is SMNVEV (reference sequence). This CDR3 contains 13 residues. The chain's CDR3 is CASGTSGSYEQYF. The CDR3 DNA reads TGTGCCAGCGGGACTAGCGGGTCTTACGAGCAGTACTTC.

This chain links TRBV6-5 with TRBJ2-7; the match to TRBD1 covers 7 bases. The CDR3 has 15 amino acids. Germline V lookup: CDR1 MNHEY, CDR2 SVGAGI. With V trimmed by 6 bases and J by 1 base, 9 bases remained unmatched. The CDR3 nucleotides are TGTGCCAGCAGAAACAGGGGTCCCTTATCCTACGAGCAGTACTTC. Translation: CASRNRGPLSYEQYF.